The next 9 T cell receptor beta chains were all read from a single sample in a study of blood T cell repertoires in COVID-19. Produced via immunoSEQ multiplex PCR; TCRdb's table is partial and in-frame only. The profile shows 200,000 to 250,000 clones, 83% of them singletons. Sequencing was done on a sample of peripheral blood. The receptors were sampled from a woman aged 25 to 45 with COVID-19, enrolled during active disease.

CDR3 bases: TGTGCCAGCAGCCCTACGAGGGGGGGGACTTTCGAGCAGTACTTC. Translating gives CASSPTRGGTFEQYF. This rearrangement joins TRBV7-2 to TRBJ2-7, with D possibly TRBD2 on 7 matching bases. The V end lost 5 bases, the J end lost 6 bases, and 20 bases lay between the germline ends. Germline V lookup: CDR1 SGHTA, CDR2 FQGNSA. This CDR3 comprises 15 residues.

Only a few counts were recorded for this clone. This chain's CDR3 is CASSQVGFFWGPRLDSPLHF. The CDR3 nucleotides read TGCGCCAGCAGCCAAGTAGGGTTTTTCTGGGGCCCCCGTTTGGATTCACCCCTCCACTTT. This chain joins TRBV4-1 and TRBJ1-6; D is possibly TRBD1 (5 bases). Trimming stripped 1 base from V and 8 bases from J, with 27 bases between. Looked up from germline, CDR1 is MGHRA and CDR2 is YSYEKL. This CDR3 region has 20 residues.

This chain connects TRBV5-6 to TRBJ2-3; tentative D call: TRBD2 (6 bases). Trimming took 4 bases from V and 0 from J, leaving 9 bases between them. The CDR3 has 14 amino acids. CDR1 and CDR2 from the germline V gene are SGHDT and YYEEEE. The CDR3 DNA follows: TGTGCCAGCAGCGCGGAGGGGAGCACAGATACGCAGTATTTT. Encoded protein: CASSAEGSTDTQYF.

V is TRBV7-9 and J is TRBJ1-2; 8 bases are shared with TRBD1. Germline CDR1 reads SEHNR; CDR2 reads FQNEAQ (reference sequence). J gave up 3 bases and V 1 base, and 4 bases lay outside the gene matches. The CDR3 runs 15 residues. The CDR3 DNA follows: TGTGCCAGCAGCTTAGGGGAACAGGGGGACTATGGCTACACCTTC. It encodes CASSLGEQGDYGYTF.

The rearrangement joins TRBV5-1 to TRBJ2-7; 7 nucleotides agree with TRBD2. Germline-derived CDR1 and CDR2 are SGHRS and YFSETQ. V lost 4 bases and J lost 4; bases outside the gene matches: 8. This CDR3 is built from 14 residues. The chain's CDR3 is CASSPRTSRYEQYF. CDR3 bases: TGCGCCAGCAGCCCGCGGACTAGTAGGTACGAGCAGTACTTC.

This sequence joins TRBV7-3 and TRBJ2-5; 11 bases match TRBD2. Germline V CDR1 and CDR2: SGHTA, FQGTGA. With V trimmed by 6 bases and J by 5 bases, 5 bases remained unmatched. This CDR3 is 14 amino acids long. The CDR3, as DNA: TGTGCCAGCAGTCCTACTAGCGGGGGTGAGACCCAGTACTTC. Translating it yields CASSPTSGGETQYF.

This clone was counted only a few times. This chain joins TRBV24-1 and TRBJ2-2; 9 positions agree with TRBD1. This CDR3 contains 18 residues. V lost 2 bases to trimming and J lost 1 base; unmatched junction nucleotides: 7. Germline CDR1 reads KGHDR; CDR2 reads SFDVKD. The CDR3 DNA reads TGTGCCACCAGTGATTCCCCCTGGACAGGGGAGAACACCGGGGAGCTGTTTTTT. Protein sequence: CATSDSPWTGENTGELFF.

The chain combines TRBV20-1 with TRBJ2-1; D gene uncertain. CDR1 and CDR2 from the germline V gene are DFQATT and SNEGSKA (reference sequence). The CDR3 is made up of 13 amino acids. The V end was cut by 3 bases, the J end by 3 bases, with 9 bases between. The DNA of the CDR3 is TGCAGTGCTAGTGCTGGGCTCTACAATGAGCAGTTCTTC. Translation: CSASAGLYNEQFF.

The rearrangement uses TRBV11-3 and TRBJ2-7, with TRBD1 matching 10 bases. The germline V gene encodes CDR1 SGHNT and CDR2 YENEEA. This CDR3 is built from 17 residues. V dropped 1 base and J dropped 3; count of bases not matched to a gene: 9. CDR3 bases: TGTGCCAGCAGCTTAGGAGGGGACAGGGGAATTGACTACGAGCAGTACTTC. This sequence encodes CASSLGGDRGIDYEQYF.